Below, 20 T cell receptor beta chains from the same sample are listed, as sequenced in a study (dated by TCRdb to about 2016). Library creation used RT-PCR. This sample was sequenced with an Illumina MiSeq. TCRdb redid the processing of the public reads, applying fastp at Q25 and MiXCR, and retained in-frame beta chains. Records with the same CDR3 protein are collapsed into one entry carrying the most frequent genes and DNA. This sample has about 680,000 distinct CDR3 sequences in its table, and approximately 15% of those were observed once. The ten top clones hold 3.6% of the sample. Source material: memory CD4+ T cells from blood. These receptor sequences come from a female donor in good health, serving as a healthy control.

This clonotype was seen a few times. This chain links TRBV10-3 with TRBJ1-1; TRBD1 agrees at 11 bases. Trimming took 10 bases from V and 1 from J; bases not matched to a gene: 5. The germline V gene encodes CDR1 ENHRY and CDR2 SYGVKD. This CDR3 contains 14 residues. CDR3 nucleotide sequence: TGTGCCACCGGACAGGGGGCTCAGAACACTGAAGCTTTCTTT. This codes for CATGQGAQNTEAFF.

The chain has TRBV9 and TRBJ2-3; 8 positions match TRBD2. From germline, CDR1 is SGDLS and CDR2 YYNGEE. The CDR3 has 15 residues. J gave up 7 bases and V 7 bases, and 14 bases lay outside the gene matches. CDR3 in amino acids: CASSSGTGGPHTQYF. The CDR3 nucleotides read TGTGCCAGCTCGAGTGGGACGGGAGGGCCACATACGCAGTATTTT.

In its sample, this clonotype was seen a few times. The chain employs TRBV7-2 and TRBJ2-7; D might be TRBD1 (6 bases). CDR1 is SGHTA and CDR2 is FQGNSA in the germline V gene. The CDR3 consists of 14 residues. Trimming stripped 3 bases from V and 2 bases from J, with 11 bases between. The CDR3 region is CASSLTRGPYEQYF. For the CDR3, the DNA is TGTGCCAGCAGCTTGACCAGGGGCCCCTACGAGCAGTACTTC. Looking up the rest from reference TRBV7-2 and TRBJ2-7 gives the full variable domain: GAGVSQSPSNKVTEKGKDVELRCDPISGHTALYWYRQSLGQGLEFLIYFQGNSAPDKSGLPSDRFSAERTGGSVSTLTIQRTQQEDSAVYLCASSLTRGPYEQYFGPGTRLTVT.

In its sample, this clonotype was seen a few times. The chain combines TRBV4-1 with TRBJ2-3, with D perhaps TRBD2 (5 bases). CDR3 length: 14 amino acids. Trimming took 4 bases from V and 2 from J, leaving 10 bases between them. Looked up from germline, CDR1 is MGHRA and CDR2 is YSYEKL. CDR3 coding DNA: TGCGCCAGCAGCCGAGGGCAGAACACAGATACGCAGTATTTT. Translated, it gives CASSRGQNTDTQYF.

This clonotype was counted only a few times. The V gene is TRBV5-6, the J gene TRBJ2-6; 8 bases are a match to TRBD2. V trimming: 4 bases; J trimming: 0 bases; junction bases outside the gene matches: 9. The CDR3 is made up of 18 amino acids. Per the germline V gene, CDR1 is SGHDT and CDR2 is YYEEEE. The DNA of the CDR3 is TGTGCCAGCAGCGAGACTAGCGCAGCCCTCTCTGGGGCCAACGTCCTGACTTTC. Its protein is CASSETSAALSGANVLTF.

The rearrangement links TRBV19 to TRBJ1-2, with TRBD1 matching over 7 bases. V lost 2 bases and J lost 5; bases outside the gene matches: 5. The CDR3 has 14 amino acids. CDR1 is LNHDA, CDR2 SQIVND, per germline (reference sequence). The CDR3 loop reads CASSIPGTVYGYTF. Here the CDR3 DNA reads TGTGCCAGTAGTATACCCGGGACAGTATATGGCTACACCTTC.

This clonotype came up a few times. The chain uses TRBV7-9 and TRBJ1-4, with TRBD1 as a possible D gene (5 bases). V lost 11 bases, J lost 4 bases, and 20 bases lay in between. Germline values: CDR1 SEHNR, CDR2 FQNEAQ (reference sequence). This CDR3 has 15 residues. CDR3 coding DNA: TGTGCCGTCCCCCCGCCCGGACAAAATAATGAAAAACTGTTTTTT. Protein: CAVPPPGQNNEKLFF.

This clonotype was seen many times. The rearrangement uses TRBV29-1 and TRBJ2-7, with TRBD1 as a possible D gene (6 bases). CDR1 and CDR2 from the germline V gene are SQVTM and ANQGSEA. Trimming pared 5 bases from V and 0 bases from J, leaving 8 bases between. The CDR3 is made up of 12 amino acids. The CDR3 reads CSVTGLSYEQYF. CDR3 coding DNA: TGCAGCGTTACAGGGCTCTCCTACGAGCAGTACTTC.

The sample holds many counts of this clonotype. The chain links TRBV7-2 to TRBJ1-1; D unclear. The germline V gene encodes CDR1 SGHTA and CDR2 FQGNSA. Trimming shortened V by 8 bases and J by 9 bases, and 19 bases separated the two germline ends. CDR3 length equals 13 residues. The DNA of the CDR3 is TGTGCCAGCTCATCCTCCCAGAAATCCCAAGCTTTCTTT. This codes for CASSSSQKSQAFF.

J is TRBJ2-1 and V is TRBV15; D not certain. V dropped 1 base and J dropped 8 bases, with 6 bases sitting between them. Germline CDR1 LNHNV, CDR2 YYDKDF (reference sequence). There are 12 residues in the CDR3. The CDR3 DNA sequence: TGTGCCACCAGCAGAGTAGACGATGAGCAGTTCTTC. Translation: CATSRVDDEQFF. The entire variable domain, with the rest obtained from reference TRBV15 and TRBJ2-1, is as follows: DAMVIQNPRYQVTQFGKPVTLSCSQTLNHNVMYWYQQKSSQAPKLLFHYYDKDFNNEADTPDNFQSRRPNTSFCFLDIRSPGLGDTAMYLCATSRVDDEQFFGPGTRLTVL.

In its sample, this clonotype was seen many times. The chain couples TRBV6-6 to TRBJ2-2; 10 bases map to TRBD1. Germline V CDR1 and CDR2: MNHNY, SVGAGI (reference sequence). This CDR3 contains 15 residues. The J segment lost 3 bases and the V segment lost 6 bases, leaving 4 bases of the junction unmatched. The CDR3 DNA follows: TGTGCCAGCAGGGGACAGGGGTGGGACACCGGGGAGCTGTTTTTT. Translated: CASRGQGWDTGELFF.

The V gene is TRBV9, the J gene TRBJ2-3; 10 bases are a match to TRBD2. V shed 5 bases and J 4 bases; nucleotides not matched to a gene: 7. The germline gives CDR1 SGDLS, CDR2 YYNGEE. The CDR3 length is 15 residues. CDR3 DNA: TGTGCCAGCAGACCTAGCGGGAGTGGTGCAGATACGCAGTATTTT. Its translation is CASRPSGSGADTQYF.

This clonotype was found a few times. The chain links TRBV6-5 to TRBJ2-1, with TRBD2 identical over 9 bases. This CDR3 region has 12 residues. The germline V gene encodes CDR1 MNHEY and CDR2 SVGAGI. V shed 2 bases and J 15 bases; nucleotides not matched to a gene: 5. CDR3 residues: CASSYAGGLWFF. CDR3 nucleotide sequence: TGTGCCAGCAGTTACGCGGGAGGGCTTTGGTTCTTC.

This clonotype was recorded a few times. The rearrangement links TRBV29-1 to TRBJ1-2, with a possible D match to TRBD1 (5 bases). CDR1 is SQVTM, CDR2 ANQGSEA, per germline. The CDR3 is 12 residues long. Trimming stripped 7 bases from V and 1 base from J, with 10 bases between. In DNA form, the CDR3 reads TGCAGCGGGGGGGGAAGTAACTATGGCTACACCTTC. Its protein product is CSGGGSNYGYTF.

CDR3 sequence (DNA): TGTGCCAGCAGTAATCAGGGGGCCGTCAGCACCGGGGAGCTGTTTTTT. This gives the protein CASSNQGAVSTGELFF. This sequence joins TRBV6-6 and TRBJ2-2, with TRBD1 matching over 8 bases. The CDR3 consists of 16 residues. The germline gives CDR1 MNHNY, CDR2 SVGAGI (reference sequence). Losses at the gene ends were 5 bases for V and 4 bases for J; bases not matched to a gene: 9.

In its sample, this clonotype was seen a few times. The V gene is TRBV20-1, the J gene TRBJ1-1; weak D call: TRBD1 (5 bases). The CDR3 has 14 residues. Germline V gene lookup returns CDR1 DFQATT and CDR2 SNEGSKA (reference sequence). V was cut by 6 bases and J by 1 base, with 15 bases left in between. The CDR3 here is CSASPGATNTEAFF. As DNA, the CDR3 is TGCAGTGCCTCTCCCGGGGCCACGAACACTGAAGCTTTCTTT.

This clonotype was observed once. The rearrangement joins TRBV2 to TRBJ2-5; D uncertain. The CDR3 has 11 residues. Trimming removed 6 bases from V and 7 bases from J, with 9 bases in between. Germline V CDR1 and CDR2: SNHLY, FYNNEI. This chain's CDR3 is CASRQRGTQYF. The DNA for the CDR3 is TGTGCCAGCAGGCAGAGAGGGACCCAGTACTTC.

J is TRBJ1-1 and V is TRBV15; no clear D. Trimming pared 0 bases from V and 4 bases from J, leaving 12 bases between. Germline V gene data show CDR1 as LNHNV and CDR2 as YYDKDF (reference sequence). The CDR3 contains 15 residues. The CDR3 reads CATSRESRMGTEAFF. CDR3 sequence (DNA): TGTGCCACCAGCAGAGAATCACGCATGGGCACTGAAGCTTTCTTT.

As to this clonotype: At one end, the junction sequence differs from germline, possibly due to a read error. The rearrangement joins TRBV5-1 to TRBJ1-2; TRBD1 might be the D (5 bases). Per germline, CDR1 SGHRS and CDR2 YFSETQ. The CDR3 contains 17 residues. CDR3 nucleotide sequence: TGCGCAAGCAGCTTGGTTGGGGGTCCCAGTACTAACTATGGCTACACCTTC. Amino acids: CASSLVGGPSTNYGYTF.

V gene TRBV9 combines with J gene TRBJ2-3; D may be TRBD2 (6 bases). CDR1 and CDR2 (germline): SGDLS, YYNGEE. This CDR3 spans 16 amino acids. With 4 bases removed from V and 6 bases from J, the gap between germline ends came to 21 bases. The CDR3 sequence is CASSPRGSGTLDTQYF. In nucleotides, the CDR3 is TGTGCCAGCAGCCCCCGGGGTAGCGGAACCCTGGATACGCAGTATTTT.